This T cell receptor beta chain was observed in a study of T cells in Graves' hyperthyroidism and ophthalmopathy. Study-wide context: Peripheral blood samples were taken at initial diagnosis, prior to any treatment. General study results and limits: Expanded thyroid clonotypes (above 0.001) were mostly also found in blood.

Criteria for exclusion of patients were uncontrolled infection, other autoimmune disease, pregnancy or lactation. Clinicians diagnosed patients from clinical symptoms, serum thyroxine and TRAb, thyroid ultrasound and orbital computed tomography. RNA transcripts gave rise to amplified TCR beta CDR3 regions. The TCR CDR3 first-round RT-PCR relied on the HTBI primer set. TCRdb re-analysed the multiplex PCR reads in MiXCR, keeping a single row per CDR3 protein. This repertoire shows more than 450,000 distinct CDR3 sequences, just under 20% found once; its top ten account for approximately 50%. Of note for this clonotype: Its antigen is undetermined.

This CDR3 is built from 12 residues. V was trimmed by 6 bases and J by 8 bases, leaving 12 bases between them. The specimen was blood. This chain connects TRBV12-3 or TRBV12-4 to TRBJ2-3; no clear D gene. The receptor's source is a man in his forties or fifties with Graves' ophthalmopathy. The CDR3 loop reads CASSQPWGTQYF. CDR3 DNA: TGTGCCAGCAGCCAACCTTGGGGTACGCAGTATTTT.